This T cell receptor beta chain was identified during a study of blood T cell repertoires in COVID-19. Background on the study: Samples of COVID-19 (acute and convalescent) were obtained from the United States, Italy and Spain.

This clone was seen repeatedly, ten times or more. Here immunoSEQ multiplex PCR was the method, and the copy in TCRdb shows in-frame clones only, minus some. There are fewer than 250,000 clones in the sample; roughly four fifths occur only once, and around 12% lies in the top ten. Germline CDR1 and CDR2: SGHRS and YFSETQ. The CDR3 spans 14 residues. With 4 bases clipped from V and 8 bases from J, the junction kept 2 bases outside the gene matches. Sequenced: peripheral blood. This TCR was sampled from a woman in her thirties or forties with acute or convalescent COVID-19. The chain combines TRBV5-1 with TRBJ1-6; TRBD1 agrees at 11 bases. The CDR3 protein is CASSGGQGDSPLHF. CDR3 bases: TGCGCCAGCAGCGGGGGACAGGGGGATTCACCCCTCCACTTT. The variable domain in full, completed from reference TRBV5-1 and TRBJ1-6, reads KAGVTQTPRYLIKTRGQQVTLSCSPISGHRSVSWYQQTPGQGLQFLFEYFSETQRNKGNFPGRFSGRQFSNSRSEMNVSTLELGDSALYLCASSGGQGDSPLHFGNGTRLTVT.